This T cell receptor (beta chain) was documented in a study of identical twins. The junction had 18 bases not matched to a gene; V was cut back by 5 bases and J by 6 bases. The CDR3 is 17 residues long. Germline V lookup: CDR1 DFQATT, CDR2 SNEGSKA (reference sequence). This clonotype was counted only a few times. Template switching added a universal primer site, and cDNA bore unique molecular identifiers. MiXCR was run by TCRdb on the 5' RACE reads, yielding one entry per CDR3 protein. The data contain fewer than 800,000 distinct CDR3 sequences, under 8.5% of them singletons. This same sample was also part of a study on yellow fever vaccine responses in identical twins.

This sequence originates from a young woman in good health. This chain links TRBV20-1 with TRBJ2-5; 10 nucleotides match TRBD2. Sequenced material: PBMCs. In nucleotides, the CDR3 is TGCAGTGCTCAGAGGTCAGCAGCGCTAGCGGGAGTACAGACCCAGTACTTC. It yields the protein CSAQRSAALAGVQTQYF.